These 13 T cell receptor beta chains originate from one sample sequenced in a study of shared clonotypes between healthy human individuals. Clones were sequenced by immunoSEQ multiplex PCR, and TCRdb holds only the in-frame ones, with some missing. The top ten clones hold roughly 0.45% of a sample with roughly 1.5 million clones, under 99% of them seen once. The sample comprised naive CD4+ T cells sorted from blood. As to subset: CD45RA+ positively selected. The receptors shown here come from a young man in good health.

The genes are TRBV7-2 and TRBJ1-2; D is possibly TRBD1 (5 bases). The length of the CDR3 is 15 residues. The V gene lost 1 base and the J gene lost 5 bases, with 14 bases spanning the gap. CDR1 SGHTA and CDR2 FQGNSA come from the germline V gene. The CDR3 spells CASSLDGGWGYGYTF. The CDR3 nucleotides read TGTGCCAGCAGCTTAGACGGTGGTTGGGGGTATGGCTACACCTTC.

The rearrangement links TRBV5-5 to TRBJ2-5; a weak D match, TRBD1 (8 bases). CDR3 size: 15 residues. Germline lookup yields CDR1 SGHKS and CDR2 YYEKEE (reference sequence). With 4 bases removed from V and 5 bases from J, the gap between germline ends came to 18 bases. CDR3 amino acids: CASSQRTGRAETQYF. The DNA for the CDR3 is TGTGCCAGCAGCCAACGGACAGGGAGGGCTGAGACCCAGTACTTC.

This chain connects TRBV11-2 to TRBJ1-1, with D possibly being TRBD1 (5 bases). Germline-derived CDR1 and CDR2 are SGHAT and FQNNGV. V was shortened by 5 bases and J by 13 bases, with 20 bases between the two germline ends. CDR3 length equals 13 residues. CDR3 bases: TGTGCCAGCAGCCGCCCCGGGACCAGCAGCGGTTTCTTT. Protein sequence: CASSRPGTSSGFF.

CDR3 sequence reads: CASSPGQGAAWNQRIQFF. CDR3 bases: TGTGCCAGCTCACCAGGACAGGGGGCGGCGTGGAACCAAAGAATTCAGTTCTTC. The chain is built from TRBV18 and TRBJ2-1, with 11 positions matching TRBD1. The germline V gene encodes CDR1 KGHSH and CDR2 LQKENI. J was trimmed by 13 bases and V by 2 bases; bases with no gene match: 19. This CDR3 is built from 18 residues.

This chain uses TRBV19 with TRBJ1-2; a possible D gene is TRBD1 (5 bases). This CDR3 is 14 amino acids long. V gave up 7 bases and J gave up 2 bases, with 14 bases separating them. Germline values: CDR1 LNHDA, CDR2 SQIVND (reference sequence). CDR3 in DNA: TGTGCCAGTATAGGCCTTCGGGGGAACTATGGCTACACCTTC. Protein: CASIGLRGNYGYTF.

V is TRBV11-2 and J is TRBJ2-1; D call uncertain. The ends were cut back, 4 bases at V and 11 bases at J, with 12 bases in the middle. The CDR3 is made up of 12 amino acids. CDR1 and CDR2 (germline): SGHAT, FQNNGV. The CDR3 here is CASSSARQKQFF. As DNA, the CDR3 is TGTGCCAGCAGCTCCGCACGACAAAAGCAGTTCTTC.

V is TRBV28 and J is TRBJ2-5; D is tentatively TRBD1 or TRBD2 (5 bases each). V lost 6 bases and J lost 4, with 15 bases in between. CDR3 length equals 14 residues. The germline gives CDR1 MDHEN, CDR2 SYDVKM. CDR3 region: CASRGVPAGETQYF. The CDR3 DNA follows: TGTGCCAGCAGAGGGGTGCCGGCGGGAGAGACCCAGTACTTC.

The CDR3 DNA reads TGTGCCAGCGGGGTAGTAGAACCCACAGATACGCAGTATTTT. Amino acid sequence: CASGVVEPTDTQYF. The rearrangement uses TRBV5-4 and TRBJ2-3; D is undetermined. Germline loops: CDR1 SGHNT, CDR2 YYREEE (reference sequence). Trimming took 7 bases from V and 2 from J, leaving 14 bases between them. This CDR3 spans 14 amino acids.

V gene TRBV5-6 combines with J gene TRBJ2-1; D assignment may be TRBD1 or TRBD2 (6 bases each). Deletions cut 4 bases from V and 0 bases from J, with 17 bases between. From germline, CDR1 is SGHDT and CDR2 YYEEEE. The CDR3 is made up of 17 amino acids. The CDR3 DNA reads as TGTGCCAGCAGCCCGTCCGGACAGACTAGCTCCTACAATGAGCAGTTCTTC. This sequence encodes CASSPSGQTSSYNEQFF.

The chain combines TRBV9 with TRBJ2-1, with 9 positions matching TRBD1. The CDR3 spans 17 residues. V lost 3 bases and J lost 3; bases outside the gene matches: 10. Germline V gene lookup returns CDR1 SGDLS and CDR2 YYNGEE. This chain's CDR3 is CASSERGTGGNYNEQFF. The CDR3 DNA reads TGTGCCAGCAGCGAGCGGGGAACAGGGGGCAACTACAATGAGCAGTTCTTC.

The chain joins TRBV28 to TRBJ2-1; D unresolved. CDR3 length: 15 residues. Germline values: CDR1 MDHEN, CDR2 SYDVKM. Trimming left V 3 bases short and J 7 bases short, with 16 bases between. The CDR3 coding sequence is TGTGCCAGCAGTTTTATAGGTTTAGCCCAGAATGAGCAGTTCTTC. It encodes CASSFIGLAQNEQFF. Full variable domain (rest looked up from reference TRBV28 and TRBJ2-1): DVKVTQSSRYLVKRTGEKVFLECVQDMDHENMFWYRQDPGLGLRLIYFSYDVKMKEKGDIPEGYSVSREKKERFSLILESASTNQTSMYLCASSFIGLAQNEQFFGPGTRLTVL.

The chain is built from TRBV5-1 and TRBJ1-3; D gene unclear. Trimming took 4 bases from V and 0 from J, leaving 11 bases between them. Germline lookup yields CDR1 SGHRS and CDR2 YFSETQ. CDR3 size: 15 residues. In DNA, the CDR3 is TGCGCCAGCAGCCCGACACTTCCCTCTGGAAACACCATATATTTT. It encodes CASSPTLPSGNTIYF.

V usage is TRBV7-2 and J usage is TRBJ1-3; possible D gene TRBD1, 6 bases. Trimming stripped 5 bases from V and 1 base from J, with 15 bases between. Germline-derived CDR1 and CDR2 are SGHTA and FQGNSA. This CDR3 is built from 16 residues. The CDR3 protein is CASSLPRGDSGNTIYF. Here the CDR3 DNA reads TGTGCCAGCAGCCTCCCAAGGGGGGATTCTGGAAACACCATATATTTT.